These 20 T cell receptor beta chains came from one sample sequenced in a study of patients and donors after allogeneic stem cell transplantation. TCRdb re-analysed the RT-PCR reads in MiXCR, keeping a single row per CDR3 protein. Of 390,000 or so distinct CDR3 sequences in the sample, under 20% were seen once. The material sequenced was blood, either unsorted or a sorted T cell fraction (not recorded which). These receptors were obtained from a human donor who was either an allogeneic HSCT recipient or a stem cell or donor lymphocyte infusion donor (not recorded which). It is not recorded whose cells these are; they may come from a transplant donor.

This clonotype was counted at least ten times. This chain uses TRBV12-3 or TRBV12-4 with TRBJ2-5, with D possibly matching TRBD2 (6 bases). V was trimmed by 7 bases and J by 4 bases, leaving 19 bases between them. CDR3 length equals 15 residues. The CDR3 DNA sequence: TGTGCCAGCACCATCGTGGGGCTCGGGGGAGAGACCCAGTACTTC. Its translation: CASTIVGLGGETQYF.

The gene calls are TRBV9 and TRBJ2-7; D is unresolved. Trimming shortened V by 4 bases and J by 0 bases, and 17 bases separated the two germline ends. This CDR3 region has 16 residues. Germline V lookup: CDR1 SGDLS, CDR2 YYNGEE. This chain's CDR3 is CASSPLRAANSYEQYF. CDR3 nucleotides: TGTGCCAGCAGCCCCCTTCGGGCAGCGAACTCCTACGAGCAGTACTTC.

Comments on this clonotype: One junction end does not reproduce the germline sequence, and a read error may be involved. The chain uses TRBV6-2 or TRBV6-3 and TRBJ1-1, with D hard to call. This CDR3 has 13 residues. From germline, CDR1 is MNHEY and CDR2 SVGEGT. CDR3 DNA: TGTGCCAGCAGCAACGCGGGGTCGGCTGAAGTTTTCTTT. Translating it yields CASSNAGSAEVFF.

The V call is TRBV6-1, the J call TRBJ2-1; perhaps TRBD2 as D (6 bases). The V gene's germline CDR1 is MNHNS and CDR2 SASEGT. V dropped 4 bases and J dropped 5 bases, with 9 bases sitting between them. This CDR3 comprises 13 residues. The CDR3 protein is CASSVGLNNEQFF. DNA of the CDR3: TGTGCCAGCAGTGTGGGACTCAACAATGAGCAGTTCTTC.

This clonotype was detected a few times. The chain carries TRBV11-1 and TRBJ2-1, with 9 bases identical to TRBD1. The V and J ends lost 1 base and 7 bases, in that order; junction bases with no gene match: 5. This CDR3 has 15 residues. Germline CDR1 and CDR2: SGHAT and FQDESV (reference sequence). CDR3 loop: CASSLDGQGMNEQFF. The CDR3 nucleotides read TGTGCCAGCAGCTTAGATGGACAGGGGATGAATGAGCAGTTCTTC.

This clonotype has a handful of counts. The chain recombines TRBV20-1 with TRBJ1-5; 7 bases match TRBD1. Germline V gene lookup returns CDR1 DFQATT and CDR2 SNEGSKA (reference sequence). The CDR3 has 13 amino acids. V was pared by 6 bases and J by 5 bases, with 7 bases of the junction left unmatched. The chain's CDR3 is CSAEQGRDQPQHF. The CDR3 DNA reads as TGCAGTGCAGAACAGGGGAGAGATCAGCCCCAGCATTTT.

The V gene is TRBV5-1, the J gene TRBJ2-1; 12 bases map to TRBD2. CDR3 length: 19 amino acids. J gave up 5 bases and V 0 bases, and 12 bases lay outside the gene matches. CDR1 and CDR2 from the germline V gene are SGHRS and YFSETQ. Here the CDR3 DNA reads TGCGCCAGCAGCTTGGTAGGGACCGCCGGACTAGCGGGAAACAATGAGCAGTTCTTC. It yields the protein CASSLVGTAGLAGNNEQFF.

V is TRBV6-1 and J is TRBJ1-6; D not certain. The CDR3 has 16 residues. Germline V gene data show CDR1 as MNHNS and CDR2 as SASEGT. Trimming took off 4 bases at V and 7 bases at J, with 17 bases between the two ends. Here the CDR3 reads CASSAGLQKGNSPLHF. The DNA of the CDR3 is TGTGCCAGCAGTGCTGGACTTCAAAAAGGGAATTCACCCCTCCACTTT.

This clonotype was picked up one time. The chain is built from TRBV9 and TRBJ2-1; possible D gene TRBD1, 5 bases. The CDR3 is made up of 11 amino acids. Germline lookup yields CDR1 SGDLS and CDR2 YYNGEE. The germline V and J ends were trimmed by 2 bases and 9 bases, with 6 bases remaining between them. The CDR3 region is CASSVQGEQFF. CDR3 DNA: TGTGCCAGCAGCGTGCAGGGTGAGCAGTTCTTC.

V gene TRBV7-6 combines with J gene TRBJ1-3; the D gene is possibly TRBD1 (6 bases). Germline assignment: CDR1 SGHVS and CDR2 FNYEAQ. The CDR3 runs 17 residues. Trimming cost V 5 bases and J 2 bases, with 19 bases left between them. CDR3 amino acids: CASSARANRVPGNTIYF. As DNA, the CDR3 is TGTGCCAGCAGCGCTAGGGCAAACAGGGTCCCTGGAAACACCATATATTTT.

This clonotype was picked up a small number of times. In DNA form, the CDR3 reads TGCAGTGCTCCAGACAGAAGCAATCAGCCCCAGCATTTT. Translated: CSAPDRSNQPQHF. The chain joins TRBV20-1 to TRBJ1-5, with TRBD1 as a possible D gene (5 bases). Between the trimmed V and J ends, which lost 5 bases and 1 base, there was a span of 9 bases. Germline loops: CDR1 DFQATT, CDR2 SNEGSKA (reference sequence). The CDR3 runs 13 residues.

This clonotype has just a few counts. This rearrangement joins TRBV4-1 to TRBJ2-7; a weak D match, TRBD2 (5 bases). CDR1 and CDR2 (germline): MGHRA, YSYEKL. V lost 1 base, J lost 5 bases, and 9 bases lay in between. CDR3 size: 13 residues. CDR3 coding DNA: TGCGCCAGCAGCCAAGCGGTGAGGGACGAGCAGTACTTC. Translating gives CASSQAVRDEQYF.

A remark on this clonotype: Its ends do not fully match the called genes, so a read error is possible. V gene TRBV4-3 combines with J gene TRBJ2-1, with 9 bases lining up with TRBD2. Per germline, CDR1 LGHNA and CDR2 YSLEER. The CDR3 spans 15 residues. The CDR3 reads CASSQVAGGYIEQFF. In DNA, the CDR3 is TGCGCCAGCAGCCAAGTGGCGGGGGGGTACATTGAGCAGTTCTTC.

The sample holds many counts of this clonotype. The chain links TRBV28 to TRBJ2-2, with 8 nucleotides matching TRBD1. The trim removed 7 bases at V and 4 bases at J, leaving 11 bases unmatched. Germline loops: CDR1 MDHEN, CDR2 SYDVKM. This CDR3 contains 16 residues. The CDR3 coding sequence is TGTGCCAGCACCCTGACAGGGGAAAGGAGCACCGGGGAGCTGTTTTTT. The encoded protein is CASTLTGERSTGELFF.

The rearrangement uses TRBV5-1 and TRBJ1-3; 7 bases are a match to TRBD1. J lost 4 bases, V lost 5 bases, and 6 bases had no gene match. Germline lookup yields CDR1 SGHRS and CDR2 YFSETQ. This CDR3 is built from 14 residues. CDR3 in DNA: TGCGCCAGCAGTAAACCGGGACAGGGAAACACCATATATTTT. This codes for CASSKPGQGNTIYF.

The chain joins TRBV4-1 to TRBJ2-7, with 7 bases lining up with TRBD2. CDR1 and CDR2 from the germline V gene are MGHRA and YSYEKL. The junction had 10 bases not matched to a gene; V was cut back by 3 bases and J by 2 bases. CDR3 length: 16 residues. CDR3 residues: CASSQDLAERAYEQYF. The CDR3 DNA reads TGCGCCAGCAGCCAGGATCTAGCGGAGCGAGCCTACGAGCAGTACTTC.

This sequence joins TRBV7-8 and TRBJ2-7; tentative D call: TRBD1 (6 bases). With 5 bases removed from V and 5 bases from J, the gap between germline ends came to 22 bases. The CDR3 length is 16 residues. The germline V gene encodes CDR1 SGHVS and CDR2 FQNEAQ. In nucleotides, the CDR3 is TGTGCCAGCAGCGCAAGACACCCGGGACAACCCAACGAGCAGTACTTC. This encodes CASSARHPGQPNEQYF.

This clonotype was seen ten or more times. The chain uses TRBV12-3 or TRBV12-4 and TRBJ1-1; TRBD1 matches at 8 bases. This CDR3 region has 17 residues. With V trimmed by 4 bases and J by 0 bases, 10 bases remained unmatched. CDR3 sequence (DNA): TGTGCCAGCAGTTACCTCAGGGGGCGGAGTATGAACACTGAAGCTTTCTTT. Protein: CASSYLRGRSMNTEAFF.

V usage is TRBV7-9 and J usage is TRBJ2-3, with D perhaps being TRBD1 or TRBD2 (6 bases each). The V end lost 2 bases, the J end lost 0 bases, and 12 bases lay between the germline ends. This CDR3 spans 16 amino acids. In germline, CDR1 is SEHNR, CDR2 FQNEAQ (reference sequence). The CDR3 region has the DNA TGTGCCAGCAGCTTAAAAGGAGGGGGGAGCACAGATACGCAGTATTTT. Encoded protein: CASSLKGGGSTDTQYF.

This chain joins TRBV5-6 and TRBJ2-5; TRBD2 agrees at 7 bases. Germline values: CDR1 SGHDT, CDR2 YYEEEE. CDR3 length equals 16 residues. With 0 bases clipped from V and 1 base from J, the junction kept 6 bases outside the gene matches. The CDR3 sequence: CASSLDLAATQETQYF. CDR3 in DNA: TGTGCCAGCAGCTTGGATCTAGCGGCTACCCAAGAGACCCAGTACTTC.